Included here is one T cell receptor (beta chain) sequence, with context. The data were taken from a study of blood T cell repertoires in COVID-19. Study at large: Samples of COVID-19 (acute and convalescent) were obtained from the United States, Italy and Spain. From T cells, B-cell-depleted T cells, or PBMCs came the material, which was cDNA or gDNA.

Seattle's cohort entered during active infection and was followed longitudinally. Authors' methods: For nucleated cells, counts were estimated from reference gene primer amplification. Clones were sequenced by immunoSEQ multiplex PCR, and TCRdb holds only the in-frame ones, with some missing. V, J and clone size reflect that table, while D and trimming were determined from the DNA. The table has roughly 200,000 clones, approximately 83% seen once. Germline trimming cut 2 bases from V and 1 base from J; bases unmatched to any gene: 7. This CDR3 has 16 amino acids. CDR1 is KGHSH and CDR2 is LQKENI in the germline V gene.

The source of this sequence is a young woman with COVID-19, enrolled during active disease. Input material: peripheral blood. This chain uses TRBV18 with TRBJ2-5, with 7 bases that match TRBD2. The CDR3 DNA sequence: TGTGCCAGCTCACCAGTTACGGGAGGAGTCCAAGAGACCCAGTACTTC. The encoded protein is CASSPVTGGVQETQYF.